These 24 T cell receptor beta chains share one sample of origin, sequenced in a study of blood T cell repertoires in COVID-19. Profiled with immunoSEQ multiplex PCR; TCRdb holds only in-frame clones, not every one. The data show 150,000 to 200,000 clones, more than 75% seen once. The sample comprised peripheral blood. These receptors came from a human donor in a cohort sampled during active COVID-19.

This rearrangement joins TRBV18 to TRBJ2-1; possible D gene TRBD1, 6 bases. CDR3 length equals 15 residues. Looked up from germline, CDR1 is KGHSH and CDR2 is LQKENI. V gave up 3 bases and J gave up 7 bases, with 16 bases separating them. The CDR3 region is CASSPETGVRNEQFF. For the CDR3, the DNA is TGTGCCAGCTCACCGGAGACAGGCGTTAGAAATGAGCAGTTCTTC.

This clone was detected a few times. The rearrangement uses TRBV24-1 and TRBJ2-2, with D perhaps matching TRBD2 (6 bases). The V gene's germline CDR1 is KGHDR and CDR2 SFDVKD. This CDR3 has 15 residues. V was clipped by 1 base and J by 6 bases, with 11 bases between them. The CDR3 loop is CATSDFRTGAGELFF. In DNA form, the CDR3 reads TGTGCCACCAGTGATTTTAGGACGGGGGCCGGGGAGCTGTTTTTT.

J is TRBJ2-2 and V is TRBV27; the D gene is possibly TRBD1 (5 bases). The germline gives CDR1 MNHEY, CDR2 SMNVEV (reference sequence). This CDR3 is built from 13 residues. Trimming took off 8 bases at V and 5 bases at J, with 12 bases between the two ends. CDR3 bases: TGTGCCAGCCGTAAGGGGTTGACCGGGGAGCTGTTTTTT. This gives the protein CASRKGLTGELFF.

The chain couples TRBV7-2 to TRBJ2-1; 8 positions match TRBD2. The ends lost 6 bases at V and 0 bases at J; junction bases unmatched: 4. The CDR3 is 15 residues long. Germline CDR1 and CDR2: SGHTA and FQGNSA. CDR3 nucleotides: TGTGCCAGCAGTATAGCGGGGTACTCCTACAATGAGCAGTTCTTC. This codes for CASSIAGYSYNEQFF.

The sample holds one count of this clone. The chain links TRBV7-8 to TRBJ2-7, with TRBD2 identical over 7 bases. The CDR3 runs 13 residues. Trimming removed 7 bases from V and 1 base from J; junction bases left unmatched: 4. The V gene's germline CDR1 is SGHVS and CDR2 FQNEAQ. DNA for the CDR3: TGTGCCAGCACAGCGGGACCATCCTACGAGCAGTACTTC. It translates to CASTAGPSYEQYF. Complete variable domain (other parts from reference TRBV7-8 and TRBJ2-7): GAGVSQSPRYKVAKRGQDVALRCDPISGHVSLFWYQQALGQGPEFLTYFQNEAQLDKSGLPSDRFFAERPEGSVSTLKIQRTQQEDSAVYLCASTAGPSYEQYFGPGTRLTVT.

V and J are TRBV5-1 and TRBJ1-1, with TRBD1 as a possible D gene (5 bases). Germline CDR1 and CDR2: SGHRS and YFSETQ. CDR3 length equals 16 residues. Trimming took off 0 bases at V and 1 base at J, with 13 bases between the two ends. The CDR3 region has the DNA TGCGCCAGCAGCTTGGCCACGACAGTTGAGAACACTGAAGCTTTCTTT. This sequence encodes CASSLATTVENTEAFF. The full variable domain, its missing parts supplied by reference TRBV5-1 and TRBJ1-1, is KAGVTQTPRYLIKTRGQQVTLSCSPISGHRSVSWYQQTPGQGLQFLFEYFSETQRNKGNFPGRFSGRQFSNSRSEMNVSTLELGDSALYLCASSLATTVENTEAFFGQGTRLTVV.

The chain joins TRBV30 to TRBJ1-1; D unresolved. The CDR3 length is 14 residues. V lost 0 bases and J 1 base, leaving 9 bases between the germline ends. CDR1 and CDR2 (germline): GTSNPN, SVGIG (reference sequence). CDR3 bases: TGTGCCTGGAGTGTATTCGGGGAGAACACTGAAGCTTTCTTT. Encoded protein: CAWSVFGENTEAFF. Supplemented by reference TRBV30 and TRBJ1-1, the full variable domain reads SQTIHQWPATLVQPVGSPLSLECTVEGTSNPNLYWYRQAAGRGLQLLFYSVGIGQISSEVPQNLSASRPQDRQFILSSKKLLLSDSGFYLCAWSVFGENTEAFFGQGTRLTVV.

The rearrangement links TRBV15 to TRBJ2-1; D is perhaps TRBD2 (5 bases). Germline lookup yields CDR1 LNHNV and CDR2 YYDKDF (reference sequence). V lost 5 bases to trimming and J lost 6 bases, with 17 bases between them. This CDR3 has 15 residues. As DNA, the CDR3 is TGTGCCACCAGCCCACGGACTGGGAAGGGCAATGAGCAGTTCTTC. It codes for CATSPRTGKGNEQFF.

This clone was counted a few times. The chain has TRBV3-1 (or the pseudogene TRBV3-2) and TRBJ2-1, with 11 bases matching TRBD1. CDR1 is LGHDT, CDR2 YNNKEL, per germline (reference sequence). The CDR3 loop spans 16 amino acids. Unmatched junction bases numbered 5, after V lost 0 bases and J lost 7 bases. The CDR3 DNA follows: TGTGCCAGCAGCCAAGAAGGACAGGGGGCTAGTAATGAGCAGTTCTTC. Translation: CASSQEGQGASNEQFF.

The rearrangement links TRBV11-2 to TRBJ2-7; D unresolved. V dropped 1 base and J dropped 3 bases, with 10 bases sitting between them. CDR1 is SGHAT and CDR2 is FQNNGV in the germline V gene. The CDR3 is made up of 14 amino acids. The CDR3 is CASSLGAGFYEQYF. CDR3 DNA: TGTGCCAGCAGCTTAGGTGCAGGATTCTACGAGCAGTACTTC.

The V gene is TRBV28, the J gene TRBJ2-7; D uncertain. The germline CDR1 and CDR2 sequences are MDHEN and SYDVKM. The CDR3 extends over 12 amino acids. V was shortened by 3 bases and J by 5 bases, with 8 bases between the two germline ends. The CDR3 coding sequence is TGTGCCAGCAGTTTGGAGTGGGACGAGCAGTACTTC. It codes for CASSLEWDEQYF.

As to this clone: Within the sample, other DNA sequences also encode this same CDR3. CDR3 region: CASSIGTSGYNEQFF. The CDR3 DNA follows: TGTGCCAGTAGTATCGGGACTAGCGGGTACAATGAGCAGTTCTTC. This chain joins TRBV19 and TRBJ2-1, with TRBD2 matching over 12 bases. The CDR3 has 15 residues. With V trimmed by 3 bases and J by 4 bases, 1 base remained unmatched. The germline V gene has CDR1 LNHDA and CDR2 SQIVND (reference sequence).

The chain couples TRBV3-1 (or the pseudogene TRBV3-2) to TRBJ2-1; TRBD1 aligns across 7 bases. Germline V gene lookup returns CDR1 LGHDT and CDR2 YNNKEL (reference sequence). With 2 bases clipped from V and 5 bases from J, the junction kept 6 bases outside the gene matches. The CDR3 has 15 residues. The CDR3 loop is CASSQMGQRNNEQFF. The CDR3 DNA sequence: TGTGCCAGCAGCCAAATGGGACAGCGCAACAATGAGCAGTTCTTC.

The chain employs TRBV6-1 and TRBJ2-2; the D is unclear. Germline V CDR1 and CDR2: MNHNS, SASEGT. This CDR3 region has 14 residues. V was clipped by 1 base and J by 2 bases, with 5 bases between them. The CDR3 DNA sequence: TGTGCCAGCAGTGAAGTGTATAACACCGGGGAGCTGTTTTTT. This translates into CASSEVYNTGELFF.

V usage is TRBV10-3 and J usage is TRBJ2-7, with 9 bases identical to TRBD1. Germline-derived CDR1 and CDR2 are ENHRY and SYGVKD. Germline trimming cut 4 bases from V and 3 bases from J; bases unmatched to any gene: 1. This CDR3 comprises 13 residues. The CDR3 nucleotides are TGTGCCATCAGTGCGGGACAGGGCTACGAGCAGTACTTC. It translates to CAISAGQGYEQYF.

This chain connects TRBV7-6 to TRBJ1-1; D is perhaps TRBD1 (5 bases). V shed 4 bases and J shed 5 bases, with 8 bases lying between them. The germline gives CDR1 SGHVS, CDR2 FNYEAQ. CDR3 length: 12 residues. The CDR3 DNA follows: TGTGCCAGCAGCTCAGGGTTGACTGAAGCTTTCTTT. It encodes CASSSGLTEAFF.

Worth noting for this clone: Compared with germline, one end of the junction differs, possibly owing to a read error. This chain connects TRBV11-2 to TRBJ2-7; 9 nucleotides align to TRBD2. CDR1 and CDR2 (germline): SGHAT, FQNNGV. The CDR3 spans 14 residues. The CDR3 here is CASRHSGSSNEQYF. Here the CDR3 DNA reads TGTGCCAGCAGACATAGCGGGAGCTCCAACGAGCAGTACTTC.

In this sample, this clone turned up once. The genes are TRBV15 and TRBJ2-7, with 12 bases fitting TRBD1. This CDR3 is built from 20 residues. CDR1 is LNHNV and CDR2 is YYDKDF in the germline V gene (reference sequence). The junction had 13 bases not matched to a gene; V was cut back by 1 base and J by 0 bases. The CDR3 loop is CATSRGRPGTGGQSSYEQYF. CDR3 nucleotides: TGTGCCACCAGCAGAGGACGACCCGGGACAGGGGGCCAAAGCTCCTACGAGCAGTACTTC.

The rearrangement uses TRBV28 and TRBJ2-7; 11 bases match TRBD2. The germline CDR1 and CDR2 sequences are MDHEN and SYDVKM. There are 14 residues in the CDR3. Trimming took 6 bases from V and 3 from J; bases not matched to a gene: 4. Here the CDR3 DNA reads TGTGCCAGCAGGTCCGGACTAGCGGGCTACGAGCAGTACTTC. Amino acids: CASRSGLAGYEQYF.

The CDR3, as DNA: TGCGCCAGCAGCTTGGCCCTGATGGGGCTCCACGGAGGAAACACCATATATTTT. Its translation is CASSLALMGLHGGNTIYF. The chain joins TRBV5-1 to TRBJ1-3, with D tentatively TRBD1 (5 bases). This CDR3 is built from 18 residues. V lost 0 bases to trimming and J lost 4 bases, with 20 bases between them. Germline V CDR1 and CDR2: SGHRS, YFSETQ.

The genes are TRBV7-2 and TRBJ1-3; D possibly corresponds to TRBD1 (5 bases). Germline V gene data show CDR1 as SGHTA and CDR2 as FQGNSA. Trimming shortened V by 2 bases and J by 8 bases, and 16 bases separated the two germline ends. The CDR3 consists of 15 residues. CDR3 DNA: TGTGCCAGCAGCTTAAACAGGCAGCTAGGGGACACCATATATTTT. Translation: CASSLNRQLGDTIYF.

This clone has just a few counts. The CDR3 sequence is CASSPGTGDGNTIYF. CDR3 sequence (DNA): TGTGCCAGCTCACCTGGGACAGGGGATGGAAACACCATATATTTT. The J gene is TRBJ1-3, the V gene TRBV18; 10 positions agree with TRBD1. With V trimmed by 3 bases and J by 3 bases, 2 bases remained unmatched. The CDR3 contains 15 residues. Germline CDR1 KGHSH, CDR2 LQKENI.

This sequence joins TRBV24-1 and TRBJ1-3, with D unresolved. V was trimmed by 7 bases and J by 0 bases, leaving 15 bases between them. The length of the CDR3 is 16 residues. CDR1 is KGHDR and CDR2 is SFDVKD in the germline V gene. CDR3 DNA sequence: TGTGCCACCAGGGATGATGAGTTAAACTCTGGAAACACCATATATTTT. This translates into CATRDDELNSGNTIYF.

The DNA for the CDR3 is TGTGCCAGCAGCTTACGCCGGAAACAGGGGGCGCAGGCAGATACGCAGTATTTT. Its protein is CASSLRRKQGAQADTQYF. The gene calls are TRBV7-8 and TRBJ2-3; 9 nucleotides match TRBD1. The CDR3 is 18 residues long. Germline CDR1 SGHVS, CDR2 FQNEAQ. With V trimmed by 2 bases and J by 4 bases, 13 bases remained unmatched. Filled out from reference TRBV7-8 and TRBJ2-3, the complete variable domain reads GAGVSQSPRYKVAKRGQDVALRCDPISGHVSLFWYQQALGQGPEFLTYFQNEAQLDKSGLPSDRFFAERPEGSVSTLKIQRTQQEDSAVYLCASSLRRKQGAQADTQYFGPGTRLTVL.